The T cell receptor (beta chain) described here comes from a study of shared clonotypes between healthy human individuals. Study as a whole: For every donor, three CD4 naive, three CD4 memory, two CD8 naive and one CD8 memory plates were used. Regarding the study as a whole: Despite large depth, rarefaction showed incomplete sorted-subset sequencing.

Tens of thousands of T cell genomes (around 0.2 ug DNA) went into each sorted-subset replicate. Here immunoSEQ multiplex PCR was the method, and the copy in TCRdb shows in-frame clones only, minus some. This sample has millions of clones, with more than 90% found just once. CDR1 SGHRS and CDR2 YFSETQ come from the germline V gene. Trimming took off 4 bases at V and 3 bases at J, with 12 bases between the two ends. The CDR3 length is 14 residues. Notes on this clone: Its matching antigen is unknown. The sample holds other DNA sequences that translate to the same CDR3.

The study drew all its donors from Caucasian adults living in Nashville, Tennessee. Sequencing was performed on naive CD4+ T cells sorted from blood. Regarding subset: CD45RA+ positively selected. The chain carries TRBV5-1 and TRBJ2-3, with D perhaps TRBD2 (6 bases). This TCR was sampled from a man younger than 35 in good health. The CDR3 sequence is CASSRGGITDTQYF. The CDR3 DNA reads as TGCGCCAGCAGCCGGGGCGGGATTACAGATACGCAGTATTTT.